Below are 5 T cell receptor beta chains sequenced from a single sample in a study of blood T cells in healthy people across ages (dated by TCRdb to the mid-2010s). The receptor library was made with 5' RACE. A second PCR of 7 to 11 cycles was run with a J-beta primer mix and a sample-barcoded 5' primer. TCRdb itself trimmed the public reads at Q25 with fastp, ran MiXCR and retained productive beta chains. Records with the same CDR3 protein are collapsed into one entry carrying the most frequent genes and DNA. This sample has 1.5 million to 2 million distinct CDR3 sequences in its table, and approximately 40% of those were observed once. Together, the top ten hold roughly 24% of the sample. The sample was blood. These receptors originate from a human donor in good health.

In this sample, this clonotype turned up once. The chain combines TRBV2 with TRBJ2-4; D may match TRBD1 or TRBD2 (5 bases each). Judging by the DNA end, TRBJ2-5 fits better; the J call may be wrong. CDR3 length: 15 residues. Germline V gives CDR1 SNHLY, CDR2 FYNNEI. CDR3 loop: CASSPGRGAGETQYF. The CDR3 nucleotides are TGTGCCAGCAGTCCGGGTCGAGGGGCGGGAGAGACCCAGTACTTC.

This clonotype turned up a few times. This chain uses TRBV28 with TRBJ1-2; D is possibly TRBD1 (6 bases). The germline gives CDR1 MDHEN, CDR2 SYDVKM. CDR3 length: 13 amino acids. The V gene lost 6 bases and the J gene lost 4 bases, with 12 bases spanning the gap. CDR3 coding DNA: TGTGCCAGCAGGCCGGGACACAGCTATGGCTACACCTTC. Protein product: CASRPGHSYGYTF.

The chain's CDR3 is CASSLMGGADEKLFF. The CDR3 DNA follows: TGTGCCAGCAGCCTAATGGGGGGCGCAGATGAAAAACTGTTTTTT. V usage is TRBV7-2 and J usage is TRBJ1-4, with D tentatively TRBD1 (6 bases). The CDR3 runs to 15 residues. Germline V gene data show CDR1 as SGHTA and CDR2 as FQGNSA. Trimming left V 5 bases short and J 6 bases short, with 16 bases between.

This clonotype has at least ten counts. This chain joins TRBV6-4 and TRBJ2-6; possible D gene TRBD1, 6 bases. V was cut by 5 bases and J by 2 bases, with 13 bases left in between. CDR3 length equals 16 residues. CDR1 is MRHNA and CDR2 is SNTAGT in the germline V gene. CDR3 in DNA: TGTGCCAGCAGTAAGACAGGAGATACTGGGGCCAACGTCCTGACTTTC. This encodes CASSKTGDTGANVLTF.

This chain uses TRBV20-1 with TRBJ1-2; 7 bases fit TRBD1. Germline lookup yields CDR1 DFQATT and CDR2 SNEGSKA (reference sequence). The CDR3 spans 14 residues. With V trimmed by 6 bases and J by 7 bases, 14 bases remained unmatched. The CDR3 region is CSAAGTADPLGYTF. CDR3 coding DNA: TGCAGTGCCGCTGGGACAGCAGATCCTCTTGGCTACACCTTC.